Detailed here is one T cell receptor (beta chain). What it recognizes is unknown. The TRB libraries of cDNA were built by UMI-labeled 5' RACE. Each CDR3 protein gets one entry in TCRdb, which reprocessed the 5' RACE reads and gives no DNA. The sample totals about 150,000 distinct CDR3 sequences. Germline V gives CDR1 LNHDA, CDR2 SQIVND (reference sequence). The CDR3 has 15 amino acids. This entry belongs to a study of CXCR3-negative and CXCR3-positive naive CD8 T cells. Study-level points and caveats: More hydrophobic TRB CDR3s occurred in CXCR3-positive than in CXCR3-negative naive cells.

The source is a human donor in good health. Some clones in this sample may be carry-over from other donors' samples. The specimen was naive CXCR3+ CD8+ T cells from blood. Subset meaning: CD45RO-CCR7+CD27+CD95- naive CD8+ T cells expressing CXCR3 (TNR3+). V usage is TRBV19 and J usage is TRBJ2-3; TCRdb calls TRBD1, which cannot be checked without DNA. The CDR3 here is CASSVALGLTDTQYF.